This T cell receptor beta chain was recovered during a study of cytomegalovirus exposure and HLA in healthy donors. Use of 60 Vbeta and 13 Jbeta primers characterized the PCR. Data came from immunoSEQ multiplex PCR; TCRdb stores just in-frame clones and leaves some out. This sample yields over 150,000 clones, of which under 85% are seen a single time; about 1.6% belongs to the top ten. The CDR3 loop spans 14 amino acids. The ends were cut back, 1 base at V and 7 bases at J, with 14 bases in the middle. The chain employs TRBV23-1 and TRBJ2-7, with D possibly being TRBD1 (5 bases). TRBV23-1 is filed as an ORF, its function uncertain. The sequenced sample consisted of PBMCs. The TCR sequence derives from a man aged 45-65 years in good health and CMV-seronegative. The CDR3 DNA reads as TGCGCCAGCAGTCAATACAAACGGCCAGGGGAGCAGTACTTC. This translates into CASSQYKRPGEQYF.